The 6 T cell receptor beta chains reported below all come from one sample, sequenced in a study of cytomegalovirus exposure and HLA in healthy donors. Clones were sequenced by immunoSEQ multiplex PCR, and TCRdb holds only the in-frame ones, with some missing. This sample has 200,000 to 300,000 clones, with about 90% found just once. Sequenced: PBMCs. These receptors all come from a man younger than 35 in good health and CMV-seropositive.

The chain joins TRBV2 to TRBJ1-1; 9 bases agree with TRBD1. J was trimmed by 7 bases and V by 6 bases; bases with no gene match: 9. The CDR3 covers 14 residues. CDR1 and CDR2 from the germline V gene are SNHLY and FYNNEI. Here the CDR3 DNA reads TGTGCCAGCAGCTGGGGACAGGGTGATGTTGAAGCTTTCTTT. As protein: CASSWGQGDVEAFF.

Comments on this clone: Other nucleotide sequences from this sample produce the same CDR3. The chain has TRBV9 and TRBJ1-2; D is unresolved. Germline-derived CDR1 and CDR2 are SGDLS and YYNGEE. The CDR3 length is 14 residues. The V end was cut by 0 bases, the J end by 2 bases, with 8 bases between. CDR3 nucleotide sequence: TGTGCCAGCAGCGTAGGAGGCGGGAACTATGGCTACACCTTC. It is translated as CASSVGGGNYGYTF. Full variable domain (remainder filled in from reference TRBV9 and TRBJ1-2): DSGVTQTPKHLITATGQRVTLRCSPRSGDLSVYWYQQSLDQGLQFLIQYYNGEERAKGNILERFSAQQFPDLHSELNLSSLELGDSALYFCASSVGGGNYGYTFGSGTRLTVV.

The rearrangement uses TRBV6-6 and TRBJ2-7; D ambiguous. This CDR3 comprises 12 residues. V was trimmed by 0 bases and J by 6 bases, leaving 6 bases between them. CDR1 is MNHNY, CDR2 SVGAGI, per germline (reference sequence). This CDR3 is CASSYSFSEQYF. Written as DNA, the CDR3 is TGTGCCAGCAGTTACTCCTTTAGCGAGCAGTACTTC.

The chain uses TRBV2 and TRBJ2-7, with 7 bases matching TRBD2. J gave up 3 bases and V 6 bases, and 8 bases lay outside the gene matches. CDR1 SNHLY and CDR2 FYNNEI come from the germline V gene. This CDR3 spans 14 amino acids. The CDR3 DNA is TGTGCCAGCAGACTCGAGACTAGCCTCTACGAGCAGTACTTC. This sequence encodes CASRLETSLYEQYF. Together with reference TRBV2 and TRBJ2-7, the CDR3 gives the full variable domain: EPEVTQTPSHQVTQMGQEVILRCVPISNHLYFYWYRQILGQKVEFLVSFYNNEISEKSEIFDDQFSVERPDGSNFTLKIRSTKLEDSAMYFCASRLETSLYEQYFGPGTRLTVT.

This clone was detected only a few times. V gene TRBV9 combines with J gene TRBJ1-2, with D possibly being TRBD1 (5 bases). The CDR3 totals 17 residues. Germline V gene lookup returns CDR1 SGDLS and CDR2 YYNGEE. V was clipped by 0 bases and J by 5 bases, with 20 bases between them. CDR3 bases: TGTGCCAGCAGCGTAGTGCCCGGGACCTCAACCCGATATGGCTACACCTTC. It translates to CASSVVPGTSTRYGYTF.

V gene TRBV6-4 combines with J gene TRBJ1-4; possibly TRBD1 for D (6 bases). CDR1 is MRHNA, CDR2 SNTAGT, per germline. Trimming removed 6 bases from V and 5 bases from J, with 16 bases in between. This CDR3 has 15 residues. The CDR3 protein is CASRPGQTQNEKLFF. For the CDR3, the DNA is TGTGCCAGCAGGCCTGGACAGACCCAAAATGAAAAACTGTTTTTT.